This TCR beta chain came from a study of T cell responses to AZD1222 COVID-19 vaccine. Study-level points and caveats: Every sample of the repertoires postdated the peak T cell response. A reported finding is that nearly half of spike-specific TCRs target unmutated variant regions.

Measured with immunoSEQ multiplex PCR; TCRdb has only the in-frame clones, and not every one. Of under 120,000 clones in the sample, 90% to 95% were seen once. In regard to this clone: Its antigen is unidentified.

CDR1 and CDR2 (germline): SGDLS, YYNGEE. V dropped 0 bases and J dropped 7; count of bases not matched to a gene: 6. The CDR3 runs 15 residues. The receptor was isolated from an adult in good health. This rearrangement joins TRBV9 to TRBJ1-5, with 8 bases identical to TRBD1. Sequences were derived from peripheral blood, sampled on day 0 of AZD1222 vaccination. CDR3 coding DNA: TGTGCCAGCAGCGTAGACGGACAGGGTTTGCAGCCCCAGCATTTT. It translates to CASSVDGQGLQPQHF. Complete variable domain (other parts from reference TRBV9 and TRBJ1-5): DSGVTQTPKHLITATGQRVTLRCSPRSGDLSVYWYQQSLDQGLQFLIQYYNGEERAKGNILERFSAQQFPDLHSELNLSSLELGDSALYFCASSVDGQGLQPQHFGDGTRLSIL.